The clone carrying this T cell receptor (beta chain) has only a few counts. The record originates from a study of T-cell reconstitution after alpha-beta-depleted transplantation in children. Unique molecular identifiers were incorporated during preparation of the TCRbeta library. One entry per CDR3 protein results from TCRdb running MiXCR on the PCR reads. Of about 460,000 distinct CDR3 sequences in the sample, approximately 10% were seen once. The clonotype comes from a child younger than 10 with inherited bone marrow failure, due to receive a stem cell transplant. The material sequenced was PBMCs, taken before TCRalphabeta/CD19-depleted stem cell transplant.

The CDR3 loop reads CASSQVNSEAFF. CDR3 DNA: TGTGCCAGCAGCCAAGTAAACTCTGAAGCTTTCTTT. The genes are TRBV3-1 and TRBJ1-1; D uncertain. The germline V gene encodes CDR1 LGHDT and CDR2 YNNKEL (reference sequence). The CDR3 contains 12 residues. V was clipped by 1 base and J by 6 bases, with 6 bases between them. Full variable domain (outside the CDR3, taken from reference TRBV3-1 and TRBJ1-1): DTAVSQTPKYLVTQMGNDKSIKCEQNLGHDTMYWYKQDSKKFLKIMFSYNNKELIINETVPNRFSPKSPDKAHLNLHINSLELGDSAVYFCASSQVNSEAFFGQGTRLTVV.